These 32 T cell receptor beta chains share one sample of origin, sequenced in a study of vaccination effects on CD4 cells after COVID-19. No antigen has been identified for these receptors. Generated by immunoSEQ multiplex PCR, the TCRdb table keeps only in-frame clones and is missing some. The table has around 54,000 clones, over 80% seen once; the top ten hold about 2.2%. CD4+ T cells specific for antigen were expanded with viral peptide pools by the ViraFEST assay before sequencing. After less than 11 days in culture, the CD4+ T cells were isolated. Here the sequenced sample was CD4+ T cells from PBMCs cultured with HCoV-229E spike peptides, taken before COVID-19 vaccination. These TCRs come from a human donor who received a COVID-19 vaccine.

This clone was detected a few times. This sequence joins TRBV19 and TRBJ1-6; 9 positions agree with TRBD1. Germline V gene data show CDR1 as LNHDA and CDR2 as SQIVND (reference sequence). J was trimmed by 6 bases and V by 7 bases; bases with no gene match: 7. The CDR3 contains 15 residues. The CDR3 nucleotides read TGTGCCAGTACCTCGGGACAGGGAGTTAATTCACCCCTCCACTTT. Translation: CASTSGQGVNSPLHF.

The chain combines TRBV9 with TRBJ2-3; the D gene could be TRBD1 or TRBD2 (6 bases each). Germline V gene lookup returns CDR1 SGDLS and CDR2 YYNGEE. Trimming removed 4 bases from V and 3 bases from J, with 15 bases in between. The CDR3 runs to 15 residues. The CDR3 coding sequence is TGTGCCAGCAGCACCCGGGAAGGGGGGACAGATACGCAGTATTTT. It yields the protein CASSTREGGTDTQYF.

This clone turned up a few times. This chain connects TRBV7-9 to TRBJ1-2, with D possibly matching TRBD1 (5 bases). The germline CDR1 and CDR2 sequences are SEHNR and FQNEAQ (reference sequence). Trimming left V 6 bases short and J 3 bases short, with 8 bases between. This CDR3 has 12 residues. The CDR3 region is CASRQGDYGYTF. The CDR3 nucleotides are TGTGCCAGCAGGCAGGGTGACTATGGCTACACCTTC.

The chain recombines TRBV2 with TRBJ1-5, with D possibly TRBD1 on 5 matching bases. This CDR3 spans 13 amino acids. The germline CDR1 and CDR2 sequences are SNHLY and FYNNEI. V gave up 7 bases and J gave up 2 bases, with 9 bases separating them. In DNA, the CDR3 is TGTGCCAGCACCCGGGACGGCAATCAGCCCCAGCATTTT. This codes for CASTRDGNQPQHF.

This rearrangement joins TRBV6-5 to TRBJ1-2; the match to TRBD1 covers 12 bases. The germline V gene encodes CDR1 MNHEY and CDR2 SVGAGI. This CDR3 spans 15 amino acids. Unmatched junction bases numbered 8, after V lost 5 bases and J lost 7 bases. CDR3 sequence (DNA): TGTGCCAGCAGTAGGATGGGACAGGGGGCGTTTGGCTACACCTTC. Translation gives CASSRMGQGAFGYTF.

This clone was seen more than once but under ten times. The chain recombines TRBV5-1 with TRBJ2-1; the D gene is possibly TRBD2 (6 bases). V shed 1 base and J shed 6 bases, with 17 bases lying between them. This CDR3 comprises 16 residues. CDR1 and CDR2 from the germline V gene are SGHRS and YFSETQ. CDR3 sequence (DNA): TGCGCCAGCAGCTTGCCTTACGGGGGTGCGGCCAATGAGCAGTTCTTC. Amino acids: CASSLPYGGAANEQFF.

The V call is TRBV10-1, the J call TRBJ2-3; TRBD1 or TRBD2 may be the D gene (5 bases each). The CDR3 is 18 amino acids. CDR1 is WNHNN and CDR2 is SYGVQD in the germline V gene (reference sequence). The ends were cut back, 3 bases at V and 0 bases at J, with 19 bases in the middle. CDR3 DNA: TGCGCCAGCAGTGATTCCGGGGCAGCCACTACTAGCACAGATACGCAGTATTTT. Translated, it gives CASSDSGAATTSTDTQYF.

The chain is built from TRBV5-1 and TRBJ1-1; D is possibly TRBD1 (6 bases). V lost 0 bases and J lost 6, with 12 bases in between. CDR1 SGHRS and CDR2 YFSETQ come from the germline V gene. The CDR3 length is 14 residues. The CDR3 bases are TGCGCCAGCAGCTTGGAGGACAGTAAACCTGAAGCTTTCTTT. Its translation: CASSLEDSKPEAFF.

This clone was observed a handful of times. In DNA form, the CDR3 reads TGTGCCAGCAGTCACCCTCGGGACAGCGTTTTCTCTGGAAACACCATATATTTT. Protein: CASSHPRDSVFSGNTIYF. The rearrangement joins TRBV25-1 to TRBJ1-3; TRBD1 agrees at 7 bases. Germline V CDR1 and CDR2: MGHDK, SYGVNS. This CDR3 has 18 amino acids. Trimming cost V 5 bases and J 0 bases; bases outside gene matches: 13.

This clone showed up just once. The V gene is TRBV7-2, the J gene TRBJ2-6; D is unclear. Per the germline V gene, CDR1 is SGHTA and CDR2 is FQGNSA. Trimming pared 3 bases from V and 2 bases from J, leaving 8 bases between. This CDR3 is 15 amino acids long. CDR3 sequence reads: CASSFYSAGANVLTF. In DNA, the CDR3 is TGTGCCAGCAGCTTTTACAGCGCTGGGGCCAACGTCCTGACTTTC.

The gene calls are TRBV19 and TRBJ1-6; TRBD1 agrees at 7 bases. Per the germline V gene, CDR1 is LNHDA and CDR2 is SQIVND (reference sequence). Trimming cost V 7 bases and J 5 bases; bases outside gene matches: 5. The CDR3 is 14 amino acids. The CDR3 DNA reads as TGTGCCAGTACCTCCGACAGGGATAATTCACCCCTCCACTTT. Amino acid sequence: CASTSDRDNSPLHF.

This clone was found once. The chain joins TRBV4-3 to TRBJ1-2, with TRBD1 matching 11 bases. CDR1 is LGHNA and CDR2 is YSLEER in the germline V gene. The CDR3 totals 16 residues. The trim removed 1 base at V and 4 bases at J, leaving 5 bases unmatched. The CDR3 DNA follows: TGCGCCAGCAGCCAAGCCGGGACAGGGGGTTTCTATGGCTACACCTTC. It yields the protein CASSQAGTGGFYGYTF.

The genes are TRBV10-2 and TRBJ1-1; weak D call: TRBD1 (5 bases). Germline values: CDR1 WSHSY, CDR2 SAAADI. V shed 8 bases and J shed 4 bases, with 17 bases lying between them. The CDR3 contains 14 residues. The CDR3 region has the DNA TGCGCCAGCTTGAGGTCCCCAGGGCTCACTGAAGCTTTCTTT. Its translation is CASLRSPGLTEAFF.

The V call is TRBV5-1, the J call TRBJ2-1; D not certain. With 6 bases removed from V and 6 bases from J, the gap between germline ends came to 22 bases. The CDR3 spans 16 residues. Germline V gene data show CDR1 as SGHRS and CDR2 as YFSETQ. The CDR3 sequence is CASTRAGSLLGNEQFF. The CDR3 DNA reads TGCGCCAGCACCCGGGCCGGCTCTCTATTGGGCAATGAGCAGTTCTTC.

The chain joins TRBV11-2 to TRBJ2-2, with 9 bases matching TRBD1. The V and J ends lost 2 bases and 3 bases, in that order; junction bases with no gene match: 7. This CDR3 has 17 residues. Germline loops: CDR1 SGHAT, CDR2 FQNNGV. CDR3 DNA: TGTGCCAGCAGCTTATTCCCGGGACAGGGTTACACCGGGGAGCTGTTTTTT. It translates to CASSLFPGQGYTGELFF.

The chain uses TRBV24-1 and TRBJ2-3; a weak D match, TRBD1 (7 bases). CDR1 is KGHDR, CDR2 SFDVKD, per germline. This CDR3 has 15 amino acids. Trimming stripped 0 bases from V and 5 bases from J, with 11 bases between. The CDR3 sequence: CATSDLSRGVDTQYF. As DNA, the CDR3 is TGTGCCACCAGTGATTTGAGCAGGGGGGTAGATACGCAGTATTTT.

This clone appeared once. The chain has TRBV3-1 (or the pseudogene TRBV3-2) and TRBJ2-3, with D perhaps TRBD2 (6 bases). The germline gives CDR1 LGHDT, CDR2 YNNKEL (reference sequence). The CDR3 totals 16 residues. Trimming removed 6 bases at V and 5 bases at J, with 21 bases between. CDR3 protein: CASSPPGLTAVDTQYF. The CDR3 DNA follows: TGTGCCAGCAGTCCTCCGGGACTTACGGCAGTAGATACGCAGTATTTT.

V gene TRBV24-1 combines with J gene TRBJ2-7; 12 nucleotides agree with TRBD1. Germline V gene lookup returns CDR1 KGHDR and CDR2 SFDVKD. This CDR3 region has 17 residues. V shed 5 bases and J 7 bases; nucleotides not matched to a gene: 14. The DNA for the CDR3 is TGTGCCACCAGTGCCCCTGGGCCGGGACAGGGGGCCGGGGAGCAGTACGTC. Encoded protein: CATSAPGPGQGAGEQYV.

V gene TRBV5-4 combines with J gene TRBJ2-1; possibly TRBD1 for D (6 bases). CDR1 is SGHNT, CDR2 YYREEE, per germline (reference sequence). This CDR3 comprises 15 residues. Deletions cut 4 bases from V and 6 bases from J, with 17 bases between. The CDR3 sequence is CASSEGLWGPNEQFF. The CDR3 DNA reads TGTGCCAGCAGCGAAGGATTATGGGGGCCCAATGAGCAGTTCTTC.

This clone was seen more than once but under ten times. The chain recombines TRBV7-9 with TRBJ2-2, with 7 nucleotides matching TRBD1. Germline V gene data show CDR1 as SEHNR and CDR2 as FQNEAQ (reference sequence). The CDR3 is 14 amino acids. V gave up 5 bases and J gave up 2 bases; unmatched junction bases: 2. Written as DNA, the CDR3 is TGTGCCAGCAGCCGGGACAGAAACACCGGGGAGCTGTTTTTT. Its protein is CASSRDRNTGELFF.

V is TRBV9 and J is TRBJ1-1, with 8 bases fitting TRBD1. Germline CDR1 and CDR2: SGDLS and YYNGEE. J lost 7 bases, V lost 2 bases, and 4 bases had no gene match. The CDR3 totals 13 residues. The CDR3 loop is CASSVVQGGEAFF. The CDR3 DNA reads TGTGCCAGCAGCGTCGTACAGGGGGGTGAAGCTTTCTTT.

This clone has more than one count but fewer than ten. The chain is built from TRBV11-2 and TRBJ1-2; D is possibly TRBD1 (5 bases). With 5 bases removed from V and 10 bases from J, the gap between germline ends came to 17 bases. The germline V gene encodes CDR1 SGHAT and CDR2 FQNNGV. This CDR3 is built from 13 residues. The CDR3 nucleotides are TGTGCCAGCAGCCCAGCACGGCAGGGTTACTACACCTTC. Amino acids: CASSPARQGYYTF. The full variable domain, its missing parts supplied by reference TRBV11-2 and TRBJ1-2, is EAGVAQSPRYKIIEKRQSVAFWCNPISGHATLYWYQQILGQGPKLLIQFQNNGVVDDSQLPKDRFSAERLKGVDSTLKIQPAKLEDSAVYLCASSPARQGYYTFGSGTRLTVV.

The chain joins TRBV24-1 to TRBJ2-3; D uncertain. The V end lost 2 bases, the J end lost 5 bases, and 4 bases lay between the germline ends. The germline V gene encodes CDR1 KGHDR and CDR2 SFDVKD. The CDR3 is 12 amino acids. CDR3 sequence: CATSDSIDTQYF. CDR3 nucleotide sequence: TGTGCCACCAGTGATTCCATAGATACGCAGTATTTT.

The J gene is TRBJ2-4, the V gene TRBV15; D tentatively fits TRBD1 or TRBD2 (5 bases each). This CDR3 comprises 20 residues. CDR1 LNHNV and CDR2 YYDKDF come from the germline V gene (reference sequence). V was clipped by 0 bases and J by 0 bases, with 21 bases between them. For the CDR3, the DNA is TGTGCCACCAGCAGAGATTTCCGGGACGGTGGCTTTTTAGCCAAAAACATTCAGTACTTC. Translation: CATSRDFRDGGFLAKNIQYF.

The chain joins TRBV2 to TRBJ2-5; D is ambiguous. The CDR3 extends over 12 amino acids. Germline V gene lookup returns CDR1 SNHLY and CDR2 FYNNEI. V was shortened by 11 bases and J by 2 bases, with 12 bases between the two germline ends. The CDR3 spells CAFRTYQETQYF. CDR3 DNA: TGTGCCTTCAGGACGTATCAAGAGACCCAGTACTTC. Complete variable domain (other parts from reference TRBV2 and TRBJ2-5): EPEVTQTPSHQVTQMGQEVILRCVPISNHLYFYWYRQILGQKVEFLVSFYNNEISEKSEIFDDQFSVERPDGSNFTLKIRSTKLEDSAMYFCAFRTYQETQYFGPGTRLLVL.

V is TRBV11-1 and J is TRBJ1-6, with D possibly TRBD1 on 5 matching bases. There are 14 residues in the CDR3. V lost 5 bases and J lost 6, with 11 bases in between. Germline V gives CDR1 SGHAT, CDR2 FQDESV (reference sequence). The CDR3 DNA is TGTGCCAGCAGCCGCGGGACGGGTAATTCACCCCTCCACTTT. Its protein product is CASSRGTGNSPLHF.

As for this clone: The sample holds other DNA sequences that translate to the same CDR3. The chain combines TRBV10-3 with TRBJ2-2; no clear D. This CDR3 is built from 14 residues. Per the germline V gene, CDR1 is ENHRY and CDR2 is SYGVKD. Deletions cut 3 bases from V and 1 base from J, with 6 bases between. The CDR3 protein is CAISESGNTGELFF. In nucleotides, the CDR3 is TGTGCCATCAGTGAATCTGGGAACACCGGGGAGCTGTTTTTT.

The genes are TRBV5-6 and TRBJ2-7, with 7 bases matching TRBD2. Germline-derived CDR1 and CDR2 are SGHDT and YYEEEE. CDR3 length: 15 residues. The V segment lost 2 bases and the J segment 2 bases; nucleotides outside the gene matches: 7. DNA of the CDR3: TGTGCCAGCAGCTTCCGGGACTATCTTCCCTACGAGCAGTACGTC. It is translated as CASSFRDYLPYEQYV.

The rearrangement links TRBV28 to TRBJ1-2; the match to TRBD1 covers 7 bases. V lost 5 bases and J lost 7; bases outside the gene matches: 4. The CDR3 is 12 residues long. Germline CDR1 reads MDHEN; CDR2 reads SYDVKM. The CDR3 nucleotides are TGTGCCAGCAGTGACAGGGATGCTGGCTACACCTTC. Translation: CASSDRDAGYTF.

The rearrangement uses TRBV19 and TRBJ1-4; maybe TRBD1 (5 bases). CDR1 and CDR2 (germline): LNHDA, SQIVND (reference sequence). V lost 4 bases and J lost 0, with 15 bases in between. This CDR3 has 17 amino acids. The CDR3 DNA is TGTGCCAGTAGTACCTTCTTAGGGGAGACAACTAATGAAAAACTGTTTTTT. Amino acid sequence: CASSTFLGETTNEKLFF.

This clone was counted only a few times. This specimen includes other DNA sequences encoding the same CDR3. The chain uses TRBV9 and TRBJ2-5; 15 nucleotides match TRBD2. The CDR3 loop spans 17 amino acids. Germline V gene data show CDR1 as SGDLS and CDR2 as YYNGEE. The V and J ends lost 3 bases and 2 bases, in that order; junction bases with no gene match: 5. The CDR3 DNA reads TGTGCCAGCAGCGCCGGGACTAGCGGGGGGCTACAAGAGACCCAGTACTTC. It is translated as CASSAGTSGGLQETQYF. The full variable domain, in which reference TRBV9 and TRBJ2-5 provide the parts outside the CDR3, is DSGVTQTPKHLITATGQRVTLRCSPRSGDLSVYWYQQSLDQGLQFLIQYYNGEERAKGNILERFSAQQFPDLHSELNLSSLELGDSALYFCASSAGTSGGLQETQYFGPGTRLLVL.

The chain uses TRBV7-2 and TRBJ2-5; 9 positions match TRBD2. The CDR3 length is 16 residues. Germline assignment: CDR1 SGHTA and CDR2 FQGNSA. With V trimmed by 0 bases and J by 4 bases, 6 bases remained unmatched. The DNA of the CDR3 is TGTGCCAGCAGCTTAGCGGCGGGGGGGAGGAGAGAGACCCAGTACTTC. This encodes CASSLAAGGRRETQYF.